Sequencing of this T cell receptor beta chain was carried out in a study of OX40 agonist ivuxolimab in advanced cancers. About the study: Every 2 weeks, patients got intravenous ivuxolimab at one of six dose levels (0.01-10 mg/kg). The study's findings and limits: In CD8+ T cells, expanded clones were on average more numerous than in CD4+.

This CDR3 region has 14 residues. CDR1 and CDR2 from the germline V gene are MNHEY and SVGAGI. V lost 7 bases, J lost 2 bases, and 15 bases lay in between. The assay was immunoSEQ multiplex PCR, and TCRdb's table has in-frame clones only and misses some. The sample lists 63,000 or so clones, 80% to 90% occurring once. Autoimmune disease history or systemic immunosuppression barred patients. The sampling schedule covered blood at baseline, cycle 4 day 1, and cycle 7 day 1. This clone was picked up one time. The target antigen is unknown. The sequences come from CD4+ or CD8+ T cells sorted from blood, collected in a trial of the OX40 agonist ivuxolimab. The chain recombines TRBV6-5 with TRBJ2-7; D ambiguous. The source is an adult with an advanced solid tumor such as melanoma, head and neck, liver or kidney cancer. The CDR3 sequence: CASTNNGQTYEQYF. CDR3 nucleotides: TGTGCCAGCACTAATAACGGGCAGACCTACGAGCAGTACTTC.